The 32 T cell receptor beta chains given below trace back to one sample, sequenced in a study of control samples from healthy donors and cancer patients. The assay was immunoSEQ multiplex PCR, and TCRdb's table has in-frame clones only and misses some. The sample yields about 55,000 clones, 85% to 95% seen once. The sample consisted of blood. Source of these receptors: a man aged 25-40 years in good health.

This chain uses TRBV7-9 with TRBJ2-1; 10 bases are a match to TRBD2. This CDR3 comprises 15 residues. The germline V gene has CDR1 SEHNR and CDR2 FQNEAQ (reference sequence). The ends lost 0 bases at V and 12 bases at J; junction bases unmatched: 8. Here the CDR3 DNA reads TGTGCCAGCAGCTTAGCCCGGCTAGCGGGGGCGGGGCAGTTCTTC. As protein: CASSLARLAGAGQFF.

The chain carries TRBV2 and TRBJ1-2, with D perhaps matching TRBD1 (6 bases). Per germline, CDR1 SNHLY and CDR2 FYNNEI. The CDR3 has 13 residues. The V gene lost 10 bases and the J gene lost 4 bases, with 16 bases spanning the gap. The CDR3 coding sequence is TGTGCCATCCCCGGAGGGGGGGGCTATGGCTACACCTTC. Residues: CAIPGGGGYGYTF.

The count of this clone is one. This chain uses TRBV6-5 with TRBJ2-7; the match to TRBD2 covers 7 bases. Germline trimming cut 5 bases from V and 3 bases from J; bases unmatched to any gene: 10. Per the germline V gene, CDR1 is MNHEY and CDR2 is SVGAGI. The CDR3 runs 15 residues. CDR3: CASSLLREMNYEQYF. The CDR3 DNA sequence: TGTGCCAGCAGTCTTCTGCGGGAGATGAACTACGAGCAGTACTTC.

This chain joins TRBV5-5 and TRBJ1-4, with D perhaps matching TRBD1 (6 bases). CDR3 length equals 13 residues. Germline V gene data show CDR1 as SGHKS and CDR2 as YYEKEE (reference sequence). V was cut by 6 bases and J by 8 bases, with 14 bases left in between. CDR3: CASNIAGGEKLFF. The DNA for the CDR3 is TGTGCCAGCAATATTGCCGGGGGCGAAAAACTGTTTTTT.

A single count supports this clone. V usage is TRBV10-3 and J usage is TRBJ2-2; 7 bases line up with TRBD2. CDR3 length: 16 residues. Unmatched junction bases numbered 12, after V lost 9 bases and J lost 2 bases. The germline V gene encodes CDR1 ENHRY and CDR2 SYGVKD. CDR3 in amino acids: CAMGGPSGHNTGELFF. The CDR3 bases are TGTGCCATGGGGGGTCCTAGCGGACACAACACCGGGGAGCTGTTTTTT.

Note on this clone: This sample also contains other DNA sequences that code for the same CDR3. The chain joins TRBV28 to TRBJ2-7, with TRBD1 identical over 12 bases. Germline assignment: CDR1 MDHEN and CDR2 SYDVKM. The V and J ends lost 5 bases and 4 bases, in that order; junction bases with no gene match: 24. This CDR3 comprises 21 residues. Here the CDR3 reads CASSNRGLGTGGLAGPYEQYF. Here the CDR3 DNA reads TGTGCCAGCAGTAATAGGGGGCTCGGGACAGGGGGCTTAGCGGGACCTTACGAGCAGTACTTC.

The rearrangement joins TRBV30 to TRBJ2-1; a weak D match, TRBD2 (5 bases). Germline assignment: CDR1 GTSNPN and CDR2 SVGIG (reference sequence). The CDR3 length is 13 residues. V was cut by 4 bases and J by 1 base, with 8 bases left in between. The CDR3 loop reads CAWTGGSYNEQFF. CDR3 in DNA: TGTGCCTGGACAGGCGGGTCCTACAATGAGCAGTTCTTC.

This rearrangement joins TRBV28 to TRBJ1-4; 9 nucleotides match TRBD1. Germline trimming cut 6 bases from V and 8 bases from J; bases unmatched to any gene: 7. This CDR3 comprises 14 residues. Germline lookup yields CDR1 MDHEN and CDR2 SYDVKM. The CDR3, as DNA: TGTGCCAGCAGGACCGGGACAGGGTACGAAAAACTGTTTTTT. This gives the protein CASRTGTGYEKLFF.

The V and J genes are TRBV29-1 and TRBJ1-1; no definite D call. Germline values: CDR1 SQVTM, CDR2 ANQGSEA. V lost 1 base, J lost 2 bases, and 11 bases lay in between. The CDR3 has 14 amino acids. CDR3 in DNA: TGCAGCGTTGAAGGTCTCGCCTCAAACACTGAAGCTTTCTTT. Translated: CSVEGLASNTEAFF.

DNA of the CDR3: TGTGCCAGCCTCAGACGGAACACAGATACGCAGTATTTT. The encoded protein is CASLRRNTDTQYF. The rearrangement uses TRBV6-5 and TRBJ2-3; D not certain. Germline CDR1 MNHEY, CDR2 SVGAGI. This CDR3 is built from 13 residues. Trimming pared 8 bases from V and 2 bases from J, leaving 11 bases between.

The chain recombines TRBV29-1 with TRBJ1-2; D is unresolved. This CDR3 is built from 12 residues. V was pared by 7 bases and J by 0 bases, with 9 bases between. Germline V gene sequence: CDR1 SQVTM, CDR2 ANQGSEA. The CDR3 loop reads CSAHGPNYGYTF. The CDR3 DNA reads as TGCAGCGCCCATGGCCCTAACTATGGCTACACCTTC.

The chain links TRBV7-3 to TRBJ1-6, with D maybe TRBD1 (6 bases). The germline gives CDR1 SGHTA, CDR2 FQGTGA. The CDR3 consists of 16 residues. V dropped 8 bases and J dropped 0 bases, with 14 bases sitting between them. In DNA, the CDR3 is TGTGCCAGCCGGGCAGGGGCCCACTCCTATAATTCACCCCTCCACTTT. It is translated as CASRAGAHSYNSPLHF.

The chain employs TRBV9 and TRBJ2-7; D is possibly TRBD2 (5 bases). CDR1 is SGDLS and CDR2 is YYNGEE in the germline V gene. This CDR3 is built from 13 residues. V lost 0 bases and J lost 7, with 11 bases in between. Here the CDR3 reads CASSVAGYGEQYF. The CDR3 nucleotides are TGTGCCAGCAGCGTAGCGGGGTATGGTGAGCAGTACTTC.

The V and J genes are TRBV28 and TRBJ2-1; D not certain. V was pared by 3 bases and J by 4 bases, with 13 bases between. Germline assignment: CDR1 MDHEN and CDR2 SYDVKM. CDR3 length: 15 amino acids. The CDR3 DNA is TGTGCCAGCAGTTTGTGGGAACAGACATACAATGAGCAGTTCTTC. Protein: CASSLWEQTYNEQFF.

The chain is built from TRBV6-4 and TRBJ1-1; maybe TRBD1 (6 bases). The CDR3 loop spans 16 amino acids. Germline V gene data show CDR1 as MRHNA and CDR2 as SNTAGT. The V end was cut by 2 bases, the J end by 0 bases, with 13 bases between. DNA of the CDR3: TGTGCCAGCAGTGACCGCCAACAGGGTTTGAACACTGAAGCTTTCTTT. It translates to CASSDRQQGLNTEAFF.

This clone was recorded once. The CDR3 spells CASSPRWATEAFF. The CDR3 DNA sequence: TGTGCCAGCAGTCCCCGGTGGGCCACCGAAGCTTTCTTT. The chain combines TRBV12-3 or TRBV12-4 with TRBJ1-1; no reliable D call. V dropped 5 bases and J dropped 8 bases, with 15 bases sitting between them. The CDR3 spans 13 residues.

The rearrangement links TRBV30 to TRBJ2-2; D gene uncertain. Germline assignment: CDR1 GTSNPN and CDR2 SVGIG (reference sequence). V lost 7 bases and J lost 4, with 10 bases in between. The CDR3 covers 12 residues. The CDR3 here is CASPAVTGELFF. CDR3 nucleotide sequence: TGTGCCTCTCCGGCAGTCACCGGGGAGCTGTTTTTT.

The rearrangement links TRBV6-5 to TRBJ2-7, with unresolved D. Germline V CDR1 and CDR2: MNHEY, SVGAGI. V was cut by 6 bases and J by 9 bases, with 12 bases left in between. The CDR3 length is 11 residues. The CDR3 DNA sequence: TGTGCCAGCAGCACCGGACCAGGGCAGTACTTC. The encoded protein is CASSTGPGQYF.

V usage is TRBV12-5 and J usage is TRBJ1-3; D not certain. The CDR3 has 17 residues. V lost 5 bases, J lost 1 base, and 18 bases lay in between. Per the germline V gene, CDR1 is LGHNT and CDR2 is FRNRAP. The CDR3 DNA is TGTGCTAGTGGTCCCCCAGGATTCAGATTATCTGGAAACACCATATATTTT. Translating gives CASGPPGFRLSGNTIYF.

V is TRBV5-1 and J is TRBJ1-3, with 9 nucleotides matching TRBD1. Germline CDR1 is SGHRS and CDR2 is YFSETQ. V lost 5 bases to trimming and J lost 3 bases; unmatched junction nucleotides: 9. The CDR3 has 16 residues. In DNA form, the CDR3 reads TGCGCCAGCAGTTCCACAGGGGGCGCAGGTGGAAACACCATATATTTT. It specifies CASSSTGGAGGNTIYF. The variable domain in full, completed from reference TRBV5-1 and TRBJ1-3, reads KAGVTQTPRYLIKTRGQQVTLSCSPISGHRSVSWYQQTPGQGLQFLFEYFSETQRNKGNFPGRFSGRQFSNSRSEMNVSTLELGDSALYLCASSSTGGAGGNTIYFGEGSWLTVV.

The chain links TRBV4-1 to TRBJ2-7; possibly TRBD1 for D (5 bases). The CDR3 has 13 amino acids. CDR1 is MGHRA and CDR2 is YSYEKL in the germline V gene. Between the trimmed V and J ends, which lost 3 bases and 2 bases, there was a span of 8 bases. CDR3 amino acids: CASSHRAAYEQYF. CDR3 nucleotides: TGCGCCAGCAGCCACAGGGCGGCCTACGAGCAGTACTTC.

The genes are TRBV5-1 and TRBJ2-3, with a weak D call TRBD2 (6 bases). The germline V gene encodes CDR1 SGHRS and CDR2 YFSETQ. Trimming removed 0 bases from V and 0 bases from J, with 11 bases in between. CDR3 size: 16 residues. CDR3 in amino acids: CASSLEGGDSTDTQYF. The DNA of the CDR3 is TGCGCCAGCAGCTTGGAAGGCGGGGATAGCACAGATACGCAGTATTTT.

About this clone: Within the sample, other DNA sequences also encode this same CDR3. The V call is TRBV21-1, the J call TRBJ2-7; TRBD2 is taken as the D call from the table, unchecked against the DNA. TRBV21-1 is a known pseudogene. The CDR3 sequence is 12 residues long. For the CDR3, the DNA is TGTGCCAGCAGCAAAGTACGAGACGAGCAGTACTTC. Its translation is CASSKVRDEQYF.

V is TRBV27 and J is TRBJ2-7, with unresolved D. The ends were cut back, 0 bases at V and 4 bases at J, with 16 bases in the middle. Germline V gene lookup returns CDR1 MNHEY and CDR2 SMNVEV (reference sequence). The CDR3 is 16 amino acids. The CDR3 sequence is CASSLSSSAPGYEQYF. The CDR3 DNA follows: TGTGCCAGCAGTTTATCGTCTTCCGCTCCGGGTTACGAGCAGTACTTC.

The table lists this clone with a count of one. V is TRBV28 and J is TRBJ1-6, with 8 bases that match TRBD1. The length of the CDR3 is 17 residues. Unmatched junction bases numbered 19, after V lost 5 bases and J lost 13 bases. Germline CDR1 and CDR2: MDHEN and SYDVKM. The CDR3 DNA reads TGTGCCAGCAGTCCCCGAGTGAGGGACAGGAGCCTGAAGCCCCTCCACTTT. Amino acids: CASSPRVRDRSLKPLHF. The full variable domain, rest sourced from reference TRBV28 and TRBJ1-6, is DVKVTQSSRYLVKRTGEKVFLECVQDMDHENMFWYRQDPGLGLRLIYFSYDVKMKEKGDIPEGYSVSREKKERFSLILESASTNQTSMYLCASSPRVRDRSLKPLHFGNGTRLTVT.

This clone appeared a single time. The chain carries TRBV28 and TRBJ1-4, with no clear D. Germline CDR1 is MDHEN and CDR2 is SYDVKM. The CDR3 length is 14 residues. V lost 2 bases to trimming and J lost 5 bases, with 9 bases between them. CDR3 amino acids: CASSLRPLNEKLFF. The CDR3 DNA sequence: TGTGCCAGCAGTTTAAGGCCTTTAAATGAAAAACTGTTTTTT. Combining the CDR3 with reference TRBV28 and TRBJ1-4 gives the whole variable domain DVKVTQSSRYLVKRTGEKVFLECVQDMDHENMFWYRQDPGLGLRLIYFSYDVKMKEKGDIPEGYSVSREKKERFSLILESASTNQTSMYLCASSLRPLNEKLFFGSGTQLSVL.

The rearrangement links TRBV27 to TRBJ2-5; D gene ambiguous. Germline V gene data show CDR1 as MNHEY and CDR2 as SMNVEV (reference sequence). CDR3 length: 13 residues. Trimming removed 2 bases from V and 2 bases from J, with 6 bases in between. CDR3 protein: CASSLEYQETQYF. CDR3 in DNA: TGTGCCAGCAGTTTAGAGTATCAAGAGACCCAGTACTTC.

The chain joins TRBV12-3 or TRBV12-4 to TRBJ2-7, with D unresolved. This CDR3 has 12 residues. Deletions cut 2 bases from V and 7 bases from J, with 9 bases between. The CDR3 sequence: CASSLMGLEQYF. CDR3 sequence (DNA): TGTGCCAGCAGTTTAATGGGTTTGGAGCAGTACTTC.

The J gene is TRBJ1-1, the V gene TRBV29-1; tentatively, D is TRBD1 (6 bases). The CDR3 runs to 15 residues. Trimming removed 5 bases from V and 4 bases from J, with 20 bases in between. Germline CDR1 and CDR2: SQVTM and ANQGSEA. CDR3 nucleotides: TGCAGCGTTATGTTCCCGACAGGCCTTGTCACTGAAGCTTTCTTT. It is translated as CSVMFPTGLVTEAFF.

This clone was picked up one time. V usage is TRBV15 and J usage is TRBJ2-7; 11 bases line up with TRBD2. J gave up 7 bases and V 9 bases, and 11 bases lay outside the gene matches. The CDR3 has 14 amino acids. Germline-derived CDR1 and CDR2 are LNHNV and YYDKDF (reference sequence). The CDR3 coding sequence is TGTGCCACAAAGGCCACTAGCGGGAGACGGGAGCAGTACTTC. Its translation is CATKATSGRREQYF.

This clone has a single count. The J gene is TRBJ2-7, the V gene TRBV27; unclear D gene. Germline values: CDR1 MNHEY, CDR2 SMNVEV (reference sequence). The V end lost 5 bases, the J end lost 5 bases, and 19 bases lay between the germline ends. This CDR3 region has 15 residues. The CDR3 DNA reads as TGTGCCAGCAGTCAACAGACCCCCTCTCGGGACGAGCAGTACTTC. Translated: CASSQQTPSRDEQYF.

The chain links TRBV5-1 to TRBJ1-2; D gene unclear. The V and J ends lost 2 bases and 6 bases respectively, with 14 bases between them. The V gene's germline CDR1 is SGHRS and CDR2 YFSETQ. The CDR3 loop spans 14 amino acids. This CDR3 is CASSLPGGDNGYTF. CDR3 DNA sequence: TGCGCCAGCAGCTTACCGGGAGGAGATAATGGCTACACCTTC.